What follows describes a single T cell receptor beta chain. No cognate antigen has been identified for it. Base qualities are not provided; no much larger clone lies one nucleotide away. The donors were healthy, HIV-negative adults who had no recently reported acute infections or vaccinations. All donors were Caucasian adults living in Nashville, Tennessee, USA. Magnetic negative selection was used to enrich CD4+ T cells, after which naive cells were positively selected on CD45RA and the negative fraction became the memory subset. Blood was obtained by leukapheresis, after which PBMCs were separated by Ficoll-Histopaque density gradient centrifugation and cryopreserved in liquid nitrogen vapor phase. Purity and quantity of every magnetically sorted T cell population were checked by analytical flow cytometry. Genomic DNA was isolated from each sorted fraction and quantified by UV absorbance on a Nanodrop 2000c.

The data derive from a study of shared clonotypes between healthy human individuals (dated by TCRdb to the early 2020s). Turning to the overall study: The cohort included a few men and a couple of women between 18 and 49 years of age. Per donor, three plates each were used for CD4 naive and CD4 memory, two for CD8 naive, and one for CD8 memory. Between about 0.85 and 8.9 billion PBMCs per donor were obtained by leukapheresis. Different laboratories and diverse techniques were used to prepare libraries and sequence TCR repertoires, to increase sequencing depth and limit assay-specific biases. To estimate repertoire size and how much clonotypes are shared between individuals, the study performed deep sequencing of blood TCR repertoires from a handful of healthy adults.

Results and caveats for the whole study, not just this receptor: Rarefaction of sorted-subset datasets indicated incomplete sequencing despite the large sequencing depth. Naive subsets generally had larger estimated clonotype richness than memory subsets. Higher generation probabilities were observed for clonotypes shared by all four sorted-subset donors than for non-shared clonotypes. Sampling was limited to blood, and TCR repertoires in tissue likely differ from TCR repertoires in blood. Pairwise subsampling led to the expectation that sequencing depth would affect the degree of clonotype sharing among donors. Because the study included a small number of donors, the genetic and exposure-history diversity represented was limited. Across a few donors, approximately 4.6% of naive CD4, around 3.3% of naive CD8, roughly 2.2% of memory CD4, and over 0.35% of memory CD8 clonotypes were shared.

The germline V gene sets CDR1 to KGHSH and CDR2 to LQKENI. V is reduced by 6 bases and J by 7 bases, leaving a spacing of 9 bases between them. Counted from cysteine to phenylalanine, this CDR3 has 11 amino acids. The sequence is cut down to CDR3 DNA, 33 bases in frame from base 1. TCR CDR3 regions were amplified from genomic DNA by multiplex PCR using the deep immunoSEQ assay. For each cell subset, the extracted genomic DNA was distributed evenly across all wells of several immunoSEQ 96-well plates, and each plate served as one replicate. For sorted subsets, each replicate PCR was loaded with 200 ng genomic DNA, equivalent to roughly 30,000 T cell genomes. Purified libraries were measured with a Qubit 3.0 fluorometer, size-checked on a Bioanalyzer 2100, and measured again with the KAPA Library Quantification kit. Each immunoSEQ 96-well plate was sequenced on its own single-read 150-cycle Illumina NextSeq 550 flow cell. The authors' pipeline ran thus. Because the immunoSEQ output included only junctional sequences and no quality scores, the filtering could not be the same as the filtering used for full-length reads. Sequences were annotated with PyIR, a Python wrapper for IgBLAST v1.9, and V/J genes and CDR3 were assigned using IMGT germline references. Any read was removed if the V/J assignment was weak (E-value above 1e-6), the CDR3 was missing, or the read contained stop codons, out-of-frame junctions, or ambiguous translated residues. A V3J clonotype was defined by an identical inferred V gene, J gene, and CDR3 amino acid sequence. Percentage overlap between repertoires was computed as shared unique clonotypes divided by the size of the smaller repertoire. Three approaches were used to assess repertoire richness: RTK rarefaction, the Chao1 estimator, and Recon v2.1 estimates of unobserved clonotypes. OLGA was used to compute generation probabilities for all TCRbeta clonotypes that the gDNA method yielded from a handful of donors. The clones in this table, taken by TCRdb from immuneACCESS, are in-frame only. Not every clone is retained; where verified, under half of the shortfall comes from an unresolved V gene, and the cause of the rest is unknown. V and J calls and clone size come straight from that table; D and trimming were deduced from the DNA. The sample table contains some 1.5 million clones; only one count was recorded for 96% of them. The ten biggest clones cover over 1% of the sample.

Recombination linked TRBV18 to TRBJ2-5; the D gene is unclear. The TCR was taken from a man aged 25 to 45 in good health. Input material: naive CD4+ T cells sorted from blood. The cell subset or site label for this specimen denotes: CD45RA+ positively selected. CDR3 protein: CASSPEGTQYF. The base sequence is TGTGCCAGCTCCCCGGAAGGGACCCAGTACTTC.